This TCR beta chain was sequenced during a study of read filtering for tumor transcriptome and immune sequencing. This clonotype has ten or more counts. This library used about 360 ng RNA and molecular barcoded adaptors spanning alpha/delta and beta/gamma chains. A single record per CDR3 protein comes from TCRdb applying MiXCR to the reads. The table has 50,000 or so distinct CDR3 sequences, about 12% seen once; the top ten hold approximately 15%. The sequence was obtained from a donor aged 40 or over with multiple myeloma. The sample was a population of CD138-negative cells sorted from bone marrow.

CDR3 sequence reads: CSAQIWAPSSYNEQFF. The CDR3 nucleotides read TGCAGTGCTCAGATCTGGGCTCCGAGCTCCTACAATGAGCAGTTCTTC. This sequence joins TRBV20-1 and TRBJ2-1; no definite D call. The CDR3 is 16 amino acids. CDR1 and CDR2 from the germline V gene are DFQATT and SNEGSKA (reference sequence). Trimming cost V 5 bases and J 0 bases, with 17 bases left between them.